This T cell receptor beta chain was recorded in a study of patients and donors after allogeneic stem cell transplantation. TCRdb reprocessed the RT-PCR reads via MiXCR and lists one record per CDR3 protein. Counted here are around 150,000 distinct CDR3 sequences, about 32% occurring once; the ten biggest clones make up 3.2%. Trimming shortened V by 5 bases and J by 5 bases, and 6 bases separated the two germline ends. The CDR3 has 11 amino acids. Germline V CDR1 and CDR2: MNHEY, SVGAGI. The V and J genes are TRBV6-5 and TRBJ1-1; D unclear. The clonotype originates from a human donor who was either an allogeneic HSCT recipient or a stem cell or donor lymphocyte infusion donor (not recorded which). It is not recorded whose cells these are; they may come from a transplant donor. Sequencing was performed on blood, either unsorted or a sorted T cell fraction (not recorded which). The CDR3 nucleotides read TGTGCCAGCAGTGGGAGTACTGAAGCTTTCTTT. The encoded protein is CASSGSTEAFF.